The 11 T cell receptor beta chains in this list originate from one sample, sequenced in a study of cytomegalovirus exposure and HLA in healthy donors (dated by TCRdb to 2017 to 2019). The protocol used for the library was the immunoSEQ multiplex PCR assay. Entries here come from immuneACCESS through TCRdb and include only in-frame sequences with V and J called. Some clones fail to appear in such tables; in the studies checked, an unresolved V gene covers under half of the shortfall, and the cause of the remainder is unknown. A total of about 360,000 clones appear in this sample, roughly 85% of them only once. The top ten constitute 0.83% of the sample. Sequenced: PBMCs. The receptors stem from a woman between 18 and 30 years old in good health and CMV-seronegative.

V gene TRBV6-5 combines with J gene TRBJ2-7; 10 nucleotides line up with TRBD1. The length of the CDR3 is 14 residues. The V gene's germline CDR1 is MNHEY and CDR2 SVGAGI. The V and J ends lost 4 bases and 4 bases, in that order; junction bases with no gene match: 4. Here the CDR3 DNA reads TGTGCCAGCAGTTTGGGACAGGGGAGATACGAGCAGTACTTC. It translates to CASSLGQGRYEQYF.

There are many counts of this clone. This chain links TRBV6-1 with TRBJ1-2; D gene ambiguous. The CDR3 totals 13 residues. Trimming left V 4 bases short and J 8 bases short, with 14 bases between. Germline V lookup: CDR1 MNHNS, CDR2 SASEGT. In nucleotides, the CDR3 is TGTGCCAGCAGTGTTACCCAGGTGGGCGGCTACACCTTC. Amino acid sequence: CASSVTQVGGYTF.

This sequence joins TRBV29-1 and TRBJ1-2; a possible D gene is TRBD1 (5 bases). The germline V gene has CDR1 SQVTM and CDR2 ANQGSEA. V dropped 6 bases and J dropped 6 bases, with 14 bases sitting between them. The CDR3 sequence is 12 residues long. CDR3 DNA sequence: TGCAGCGTCCTCAGTCCGGGGGATGGCTACACCTTC. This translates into CSVLSPGDGYTF.

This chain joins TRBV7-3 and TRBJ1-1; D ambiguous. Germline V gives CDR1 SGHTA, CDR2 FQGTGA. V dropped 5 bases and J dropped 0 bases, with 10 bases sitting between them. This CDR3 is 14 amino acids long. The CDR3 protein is CASSGRRLNTEAFF. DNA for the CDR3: TGTGCCAGCAGCGGACGGAGGTTGAACACTGAAGCTTTCTTT.

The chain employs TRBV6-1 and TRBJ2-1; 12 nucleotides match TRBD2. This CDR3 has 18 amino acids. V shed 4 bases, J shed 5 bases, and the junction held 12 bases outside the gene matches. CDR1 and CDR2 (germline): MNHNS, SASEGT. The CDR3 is CASSGGGLAGLPDNEQFF. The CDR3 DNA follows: TGTGCCAGCAGTGGCGGAGGACTAGCGGGGCTACCCGACAATGAGCAGTTCTTC.

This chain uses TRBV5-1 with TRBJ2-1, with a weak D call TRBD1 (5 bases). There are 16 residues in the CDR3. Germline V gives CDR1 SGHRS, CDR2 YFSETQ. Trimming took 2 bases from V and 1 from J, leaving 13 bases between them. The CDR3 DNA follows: TGCGCCAGCAGCTTAGGCCCCAGGGCTTCCTACAATGAGCAGTTCTTC. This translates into CASSLGPRASYNEQFF.

The DNA of the CDR3 is TGTGCCAGCAGCCACAGCCCCGAGCAGTACTTC. Translated, it gives CASSHSPEQYF. The chain has TRBV6-1 and TRBJ2-7; D remains ambiguous. From germline, CDR1 is MNHNS and CDR2 SASEGT. This CDR3 has 11 amino acids. Trimming shortened V by 6 bases and J by 6 bases, and 9 bases separated the two germline ends.

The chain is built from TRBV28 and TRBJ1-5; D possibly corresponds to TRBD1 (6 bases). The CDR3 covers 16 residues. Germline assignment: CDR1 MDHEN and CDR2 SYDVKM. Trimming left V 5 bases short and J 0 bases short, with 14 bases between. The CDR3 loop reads CASSRARGYSNQPQHF. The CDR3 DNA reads TGTGCCAGCAGTAGGGCCAGGGGTTATAGCAATCAGCCCCAGCATTTT.

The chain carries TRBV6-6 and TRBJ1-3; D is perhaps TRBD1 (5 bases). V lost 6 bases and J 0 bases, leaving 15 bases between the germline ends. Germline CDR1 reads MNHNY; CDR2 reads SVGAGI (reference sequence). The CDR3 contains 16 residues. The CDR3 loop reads CASSPGPGYSGNTIYF. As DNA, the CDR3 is TGTGCCAGCAGCCCAGGGCCCGGATACTCTGGAAACACCATATATTTT.

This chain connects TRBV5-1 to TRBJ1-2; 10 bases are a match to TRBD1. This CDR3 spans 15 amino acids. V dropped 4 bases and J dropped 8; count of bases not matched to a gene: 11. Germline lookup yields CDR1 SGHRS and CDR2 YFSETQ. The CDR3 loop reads CASSPGQGYHIGYTF. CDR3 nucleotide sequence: TGCGCCAGCAGCCCGGGACAGGGGTATCATATAGGCTACACCTTC.

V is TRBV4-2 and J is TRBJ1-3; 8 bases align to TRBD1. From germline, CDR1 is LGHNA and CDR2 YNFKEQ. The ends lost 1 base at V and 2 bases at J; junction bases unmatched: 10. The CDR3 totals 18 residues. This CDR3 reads CASSQGSDRGSPGNTIYF. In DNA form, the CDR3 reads TGTGCCAGCAGCCAAGGGAGTGACAGGGGCTCCCCTGGAAACACCATATATTTT.